The 8 T cell receptor beta chains below were found in one sample sequenced in a study of shared clonotypes between healthy human individuals (dated by TCRdb to between 2020 and 2021). Library preparation used the immunoSEQ multiplex PCR assay. TCRdb retrieved this table from immuneACCESS and kept in-frame rearrangements only. Not all clones are present; in checked studies, unresolved V genes account for under half, and no reason is known for the remainder. For this sample the table gives 850,000 to 1,200,000 clones, of which 60% to 80% were detected only once. Together, the top ten hold roughly 1.5% of the sample. The sequenced material came from memory CD4+ T cells sorted from blood. Explained via the paper, the cell subset or site label denotes: CD45RA-negative fraction. The receptors were gathered from a man younger than 35 in good health.

The chain links TRBV7-2 to TRBJ2-7; D perhaps matches TRBD2 (6 bases). V was cut by 5 bases and J by 1 base, with 15 bases left in between. The CDR3 is 15 amino acids. CDR1 SGHTA and CDR2 FQGNSA come from the germline V gene. CDR3 bases: TGTGCCAGCAGCCTTAGTCCGGGGGTATCCTACGAGCAGTACTTC. This sequence encodes CASSLSPGVSYEQYF.

This clone was seen only once. CDR3 sequence reads: CASSSGTPVGHF. In nucleotides, the CDR3 is TGTGCCAGCAGTTCCGGGACCCCGGTCGGGCATTTT. V gene TRBV6-6 combines with J gene TRBJ1-5, with D perhaps matching TRBD1 (5 bases). The V gene's germline CDR1 is MNHNY and CDR2 SVGAGI (reference sequence). V was clipped by 4 bases and J by 15 bases, with 16 bases between them. There are 12 residues in the CDR3.

The chain is built from TRBV6-5 and TRBJ2-5; TRBD2 agrees at 7 bases. Unmatched junction bases numbered 14, after V lost 6 bases and J lost 4 bases. Germline V gene sequence: CDR1 MNHEY, CDR2 SVGAGI. This CDR3 spans 16 amino acids. The CDR3: CASSYPIRGGRETQYF. In DNA, the CDR3 is TGTGCCAGCAGCTACCCCATCCGGGGAGGGCGAGAGACCCAGTACTTC.

This chain uses TRBV13 with TRBJ1-6, with D possibly matching TRBD1 (5 bases). Trimming removed 3 bases at V and 0 bases at J, with 9 bases between. Germline lookup yields CDR1 PRHDT and CDR2 FYEKMQ (reference sequence). There are 16 residues in the CDR3. CDR3 sequence (DNA): TGTGCCAGCAGCTTTGGGCAGGGCTCCTATAATTCACCCCTCCACTTT. As protein: CASSFGQGSYNSPLHF.

The chain is built from TRBV2 and TRBJ2-3, with TRBD2 matching over 10 bases. The CDR3 length is 16 residues. V lost 7 bases to trimming and J lost 5 bases; unmatched junction nucleotides: 12. Looked up from germline, CDR1 is SNHLY and CDR2 is FYNNEI. The CDR3 nucleotides are TGTGCCAGCACCCCAGAAAGCGGGAGGGCTGGAGATACGCAGTATTTT. It specifies CASTPESGRAGDTQYF.

Ten or more counts support this clone. The V call is TRBV6-6, the J call TRBJ2-7; 9 nucleotides align to TRBD1. The length of the CDR3 is 12 residues. V shed 9 bases, J shed 5 bases, and the junction held 5 bases outside the gene matches. The germline V gene has CDR1 MNHNY and CDR2 SVGAGI (reference sequence). The CDR3 sequence: CASRDRDHEQYF. CDR3 bases: TGTGCCAGTCGGGACAGGGACCACGAGCAGTACTTC.

The chain employs TRBV4-3 and TRBJ2-3; TRBD1 matches at 9 bases. The CDR3 has 17 residues. The V gene end was trimmed by 0 bases and the J gene end by 7 bases; junction bases not matched to a gene: 11. Germline V gene data show CDR1 as LGHNA and CDR2 as YSLEER. CDR3 loop: CASSQDLSGTGLHTQYF. The CDR3 DNA sequence: TGCGCCAGCAGCCAAGATTTATCTGGGACAGGGCTCCATACGCAGTATTTT.

The chain combines TRBV19 with TRBJ1-5; tentatively, D is TRBD1 (5 bases). The CDR3 is made up of 15 amino acids. Deletions cut 5 bases from V and 5 bases from J, with 16 bases between. Germline assignment: CDR1 LNHDA and CDR2 SQIVND (reference sequence). The CDR3 DNA reads as TGTGCCAGTAGTTCGGCGGGACTCCTCGATCAGCCCCAGCATTTT. The encoded protein is CASSSAGLLDQPQHF.